This TCR beta chain was sequenced for a study of long-term antiretroviral therapy in people with HIV. Overall study: The earliest samples came from an era when ART typically awaited falling CD4 counts.

Researchers report immunoSEQ v3.0 was run at survey level. What sequencing targeted per sample was roughly 40,000-55,000 T-cell genomes. Assay: immunoSEQ multiplex PCR; the TCRdb copy retains only in-frame clones and omits some. The repertoire includes approximately 20,000 clones, approximately 82% of them detected once, and more than 3.5% sits in the top ten. Per the germline V gene, CDR1 is LGHNA and CDR2 is YNFKEQ. V was clipped by 0 bases and J by 7 bases, with 13 bases between them. This CDR3 is built from 15 residues. Clinicians in the United States treated all participants with HIV. Going into DNA extraction, samples held roughly 0.95-10 million cryopreserved PBMC.

The sequence was obtained from a man aged 18-30 years with HIV. Sequencing used unsorted PBMCs, obtained 0.5 years after starting antiretroviral therapy. The chain employs TRBV4-2 and TRBJ2-1; possibly TRBD1 for D (5 bases). As DNA, the CDR3 is TGTGCCAGCAGCCAAGAGGAGTGGACACTTAATGAGCAGTTCTTC. Its protein product is CASSQEEWTLNEQFF.